This passage covers 10 T cell receptor beta chains from one sample sequenced in a study of blood T cell repertoires in COVID-19. TCRdb keeps only in-frame clones here, not all; method: immunoSEQ multiplex PCR. Of some 100,000 clones listed, around 85% were seen once; the top ten hold 2% to 3%. Material for sequencing was peripheral blood. The receptors shown here come from a man aged 45-60 years with acute or convalescent COVID-19.

The V call is TRBV12-3 or TRBV12-4, the J call TRBJ2-5; tentatively, D is TRBD2 (6 bases). The CDR3 spans 13 residues. Trimming took off 3 bases at V and 5 bases at J, with 10 bases between the two ends. The CDR3 is CASSFLATETQYF. The DNA for the CDR3 is TGTGCCAGCAGTTTTCTAGCGACCGAGACCCAGTACTTC.

The chain links TRBV6-6 to TRBJ1-1; D unclear. This CDR3 has 13 amino acids. Trimming stripped 0 bases from V and 7 bases from J, with 9 bases between. The germline CDR1 and CDR2 sequences are MNHNY and SVGAGI (reference sequence). CDR3 bases: TGTGCCAGCAGTTACTCGGCGAGGAGTGAAGCTTTCTTT. Translation gives CASSYSARSEAFF.

This chain uses TRBV10-3 with TRBJ2-5, with 9 nucleotides matching TRBD2. CDR3 length equals 17 residues. CDR1 is ENHRY and CDR2 is SYGVKD in the germline V gene. The J segment lost 5 bases and the V segment lost 0 bases, leaving 10 bases of the junction unmatched. The CDR3 DNA reads TGTGCCATCAGTGAGTCGAGTTTAGCGGGGGCCAGGGAGACCCAGTACTTC. Encoded protein: CAISESSLAGARETQYF.

This clone was counted a few times. The V call is TRBV6-5, the J call TRBJ2-1; D is possibly TRBD1 (6 bases). V gave up 6 bases and J gave up 1 base, with 13 bases separating them. Germline assignment: CDR1 MNHEY and CDR2 SVGAGI. CDR3 length equals 15 residues. CDR3 in amino acids: CASSPGHGSYNEQFF. CDR3 DNA sequence: TGTGCCAGCAGCCCGGGACATGGGTCCTACAATGAGCAGTTCTTC.

The CDR3 nucleotides are TGCAGCGCAACCGGGACAGGTTTTAGTCGGTCCAATGAGCAGTTCTTC. It encodes CSATGTGFSRSNEQFF. This rearrangement joins TRBV29-1 to TRBJ2-1; 8 positions agree with TRBD1. Germline CDR1 SQVTM, CDR2 ANQGSEA. The CDR3 sequence is 16 residues long. V lost 7 bases, J lost 6 bases, and 17 bases stayed unmatched.

The chain joins TRBV7-3 to TRBJ2-7; D is undetermined. V was shortened by 5 bases and J by 7 bases, with 18 bases between the two germline ends. Germline CDR1 SGHTA, CDR2 FQGTGA. The CDR3 is made up of 14 amino acids. The DNA of the CDR3 is TGTGCCAGCAGCCCACAATACAGTGTTGGAGAGCAGTACTTC. Residues: CASSPQYSVGEQYF.

This clone was observed once. This sequence joins TRBV5-8 and TRBJ1-2, with D tentatively TRBD1 (5 bases). V shed 2 bases and J shed 1 base, with 9 bases lying between them. CDR3 length: 14 residues. The V gene's germline CDR1 is SGHTS and CDR2 YDEGEE. This CDR3 is CASSFGGINYGYTF. CDR3 DNA: TGTGCCAGCAGCTTCGGGGGGATTAACTATGGCTACACCTTC.

The chain recombines TRBV28 with TRBJ1-1; 12 bases agree with TRBD1. Germline CDR1 MDHEN, CDR2 SYDVKM. The trim removed 7 bases at V and 4 bases at J, leaving 13 bases unmatched. The CDR3 loop spans 17 amino acids. The CDR3 coding sequence is TGTGCCAGCAAAATTCTGGGGACAGGGGGCTTAGGCACTGAAGCTTTCTTT. Translation: CASKILGTGGLGTEAFF.

The chain links TRBV3-1 (or the pseudogene TRBV3-2) to TRBJ1-1; D possibly corresponds to TRBD1 (5 bases). The CDR3 length is 13 residues. Trimming removed 3 bases from V and 1 base from J, with 6 bases in between. Per the germline V gene, CDR1 is LGHDT and CDR2 is YNNKEL (reference sequence). The CDR3: CASSQTANTEAFF. The CDR3, as DNA: TGTGCCAGCAGCCAGACAGCGAACACTGAAGCTTTCTTT.

There are a few counts of this clone. This chain uses TRBV3-1 (or the pseudogene TRBV3-2) with TRBJ2-3; 11 nucleotides match TRBD2. Germline CDR1 reads LGHDT; CDR2 reads YNNKEL (reference sequence). V lost 2 bases and J lost 5; bases outside the gene matches: 3. This CDR3 contains 15 residues. For the CDR3, the DNA is TGTGCCAGCAGCCAAACTAGCGGGAGTCGAGATACGCAGTATTTT. Amino acids: CASSQTSGSRDTQYF.